The T cell receptor beta chain under discussion was sequenced for a study of cytomegalovirus exposure and HLA in healthy donors. Whole-study findings and limits: Later analysis identified 17,000 or so TCR beta sequences associated with HLA alleles, using a false discovery rate threshold of 0.05.

The PCR used 60 Vbeta and 13 Jbeta primers. Here immunoSEQ multiplex PCR was the method, and the copy in TCRdb shows in-frame clones only, minus some. The sample has around 140,000 clones; over 75% are singletons. This clone showed up just once. Its antigen remains unknown. This CDR3 has 12 residues. Trimming removed 1 base from V and 14 bases from J, with 9 bases in between. Germline V CDR1 and CDR2: SGHAT, FQNNGV. The V call is TRBV11-2, the J call TRBJ1-6; D not resolved. The sequencing sample was made of PBMCs. This clonotype was obtained from a woman aged 25 to 39 in good health and CMV-seronegative. CDR3 residues: CASSLVGTSLHF. CDR3 nucleotides: TGTGCCAGCAGCTTAGTGGGCACATCCCTCCACTTT.